This passage covers 24 T cell receptor beta chains from one sample sequenced in a study of T-cell reconstitution after alpha-beta-depleted transplantation in children. Library preparation (for TCRbeta) was performed with unique molecular identifiers. TCRdb re-called the PCR reads with MiXCR, one entry per CDR3 protein. The sample has approximately 1,000,000 distinct CDR3 sequences, under 30% seen once; the top ten hold roughly 30%. The sample here was PBMCs, mostly from graft donor cells, taken 360 days after TCRalphabeta/CD19-depleted stem cell transplant. Every receptor here comes from a boy under two years old who had a stem cell transplant for SCID, so the T cells may come from the graft donor.

This sequence joins TRBV15 and TRBJ2-3; D gene ambiguous. The CDR3 has 15 amino acids. The germline V gene has CDR1 LNHNV and CDR2 YYDKDF (reference sequence). V lost 0 bases to trimming and J lost 2 bases, with 9 bases between them. Written as DNA, the CDR3 is TGTGCCACCAGCAGAGAGTCAGGATACACAGATACGCAGTATTTT. As protein: CATSRESGYTDTQYF.

This clonotype was seen a few times. This chain connects TRBV5-5 to TRBJ2-1, with D perhaps TRBD1 (6 bases). Germline values: CDR1 SGHKS, CDR2 YYEKEE (reference sequence). V gave up 1 base and J gave up 2 bases, with 10 bases separating them. The CDR3 has 15 amino acids. The CDR3 DNA reads as TGTGCCAGCAGCTTGAGTGGACAGCCCTACAATGAGCAGTTCTTC. Amino acid sequence: CASSLSGQPYNEQFF. The entire variable domain, with the rest obtained from reference TRBV5-5 and TRBJ2-1, is as follows: DAGVTQSPTHLIKTRGQQVTLRCSPISGHKSVSWYQQVLGQGPQFIFQYYEKEERGRGNFPDRFSARQFPNYSSELNVNALLLGDSALYLCASSLSGQPYNEQFFGPGTRLTVL.

V and J are TRBV4-3 and TRBJ2-7; D is uncertain. The CDR3 loop spans 15 amino acids. V was trimmed by 0 bases and J by 2 bases, leaving 11 bases between them. In germline, CDR1 is LGHNA, CDR2 YSLEER. The CDR3 loop is CASSQDVRSTYEQYF. The DNA of the CDR3 is TGCGCCAGCAGCCAAGATGTGAGGTCCACCTACGAGCAGTACTTC.

This clonotype was counted only a few times. The rearrangement joins TRBV5-1 to TRBJ1-2; D is uncertain. The CDR3 runs to 13 residues. V was cut by 5 bases and J by 4 bases, with 12 bases left in between. The germline V gene has CDR1 SGHRS and CDR2 YFSETQ. Here the CDR3 reads CASRSGLGYGYTF. CDR3 in DNA: TGCGCCAGCAGGTCGGGATTGGGCTATGGCTACACCTTC.

The chain links TRBV7-8 to TRBJ2-3; D call uncertain. With 6 bases removed from V and 1 base from J, the gap between germline ends came to 20 bases. This CDR3 region has 17 residues. Germline loops: CDR1 SGHVS, CDR2 FQNEAQ. CDR3 bases: TGTGCCAGCAGAAGGGATGGTGGCGCGGAGCGCACAGATACGCAGTATTTT. Translation gives CASRRDGGAERTDTQYF.

The chain is built from TRBV20-1 and TRBJ2-1; D is unclear. The CDR3 sequence is 12 residues long. Germline V gene data show CDR1 as DFQATT and CDR2 as SNEGSKA (reference sequence). V was clipped by 3 bases and J by 3 bases, with 6 bases between them. CDR3: CSARRLYNEQFF. DNA of the CDR3: TGCAGTGCTAGGAGACTCTACAATGAGCAGTTCTTC.

This clonotype was seen many times. This sequence joins TRBV4-1 and TRBJ2-5, with TRBD1 identical over 11 bases. The V and J ends lost 6 bases and 4 bases, in that order; junction bases with no gene match: 7. This CDR3 comprises 15 residues. Germline lookup yields CDR1 MGHRA and CDR2 YSYEKL. This CDR3 reads CASSSTGTGGETQYF. The CDR3 DNA sequence: TGCGCCAGCAGTTCGACCGGGACAGGGGGAGAGACCCAGTACTTC.

This sequence joins TRBV15 and TRBJ2-5; no definite D call. Trimming pared 5 bases from V and 1 base from J, leaving 11 bases between. Germline V lookup: CDR1 LNHNV, CDR2 YYDKDF (reference sequence). The CDR3 has 14 residues. CDR3 DNA: TGTGCCACCAGCGGCCCAGACATCCAAGAGACCCAGTACTTC. As protein: CATSGPDIQETQYF.

Ten or more counts support this clonotype. V usage is TRBV6-2 or TRBV6-3 and J usage is TRBJ2-7, with unresolved D. Deletions cut 0 bases from V and 4 bases from J, with 7 bases between. The CDR3 sequence is 13 residues long. Germline V gives CDR1 MNHEY, CDR2 SVGEGT. The CDR3 sequence is CASSYSDGYEQYF. Here the CDR3 DNA reads TGTGCCAGCAGTTACTCGGACGGGTACGAGCAGTACTTC.

The genes are TRBV12-3 or TRBV12-4 and TRBJ2-7; tentative D call: TRBD2 (7 bases). Trimming took off 4 bases at V and 5 bases at J, with 18 bases between the two ends. The CDR3 consists of 15 residues. DNA of the CDR3: TGTGCCAGCAGTTCCCGAGGGGGGGAAGGGGACGAGCAGTACTTC. As protein: CASSSRGGEGDEQYF.

The chain is built from TRBV5-1 and TRBJ2-7, with D perhaps matching TRBD2 (5 bases). The CDR3 is 14 amino acids. Trimming took off 2 bases at V and 6 bases at J, with 15 bases between the two ends. CDR1 SGHRS and CDR2 YFSETQ come from the germline V gene. CDR3 coding DNA: TGCGCCAGCAGCTTCACGGGATTCTCTGGCGAGCAGTACTTC. It specifies CASSFTGFSGEQYF. The variable domain in full, with the rest retrieved from reference TRBV5-1 and TRBJ2-7, is KAGVTQTPRYLIKTRGQQVTLSCSPISGHRSVSWYQQTPGQGLQFLFEYFSETQRNKGNFPGRFSGRQFSNSRSEMNVSTLELGDSALYLCASSFTGFSGEQYFGPGTRLTVT.

This clonotype was found a few times. The chain joins TRBV4-1 to TRBJ1-4, with D maybe TRBD1 (5 bases). The CDR3 totals 14 residues. Between the trimmed V and J ends, which lost 3 bases and 2 bases, there was a span of 7 bases. Per the germline V gene, CDR1 is MGHRA and CDR2 is YSYEKL. The CDR3 loop reads CASSQGRTNEKLFF. For the CDR3, the DNA is TGCGCCAGCAGCCAGGGGCGGACTAATGAAAAACTGTTTTTT.

In its sample, this clonotype was seen a few times. The chain recombines TRBV5-1 with TRBJ1-4; no reliable D call. This CDR3 spans 16 amino acids. The V end was cut by 0 bases, the J end by 1 base, with 10 bases between. Germline V gene lookup returns CDR1 SGHRS and CDR2 YFSETQ. This chain's CDR3 is CASSLGFLRTNEKLFF. In DNA form, the CDR3 reads TGCGCCAGCAGCTTGGGATTCTTGAGAACTAATGAAAAACTGTTTTTT. Combining the CDR3 with reference TRBV5-1 and TRBJ1-4 gives the whole variable domain KAGVTQTPRYLIKTRGQQVTLSCSPISGHRSVSWYQQTPGQGLQFLFEYFSETQRNKGNFPGRFSGRQFSNSRSEMNVSTLELGDSALYLCASSLGFLRTNEKLFFGSGTQLSVL.

This chain links TRBV6-2 or TRBV6-3 with TRBJ2-7; the match to TRBD2 covers 11 bases. V lost 5 bases, J lost 4 bases, and 4 bases stayed unmatched. The CDR3 loop spans 14 amino acids. The germline V gene encodes CDR1 MNHEY and CDR2 SVGEGT. CDR3 nucleotides: TGTGCCAGCAGTAGGACTAGCGGGCGATACGAGCAGTACTTC. It is translated as CASSRTSGRYEQYF.

This clonotype was recorded a few times. The chain joins TRBV7-2 to TRBJ2-7; 8 bases agree with TRBD2. This CDR3 is built from 15 residues. V lost 5 bases, J lost 2 bases, and 8 bases stayed unmatched. The germline gives CDR1 SGHTA, CDR2 FQGNSA. The CDR3 nucleotides are TGTGCCAGCAGCCCAGGTCCTAGCGGGCCCTACGAGCAGTACTTC. Its translation is CASSPGPSGPYEQYF.

This sequence joins TRBV20-1 and TRBJ2-3; TRBD2 might be the D (7 bases). V lost 4 bases and J 0 bases, leaving 14 bases between the germline ends. The germline CDR1 and CDR2 sequences are DFQATT and SNEGSKA (reference sequence). The CDR3 covers 15 residues. In DNA form, the CDR3 reads TGCAGTGCTACCGGGGGGCCGGGTAGCACAGATACGCAGTATTTT. It yields the protein CSATGGPGSTDTQYF.

V and J are TRBV20-1 and TRBJ2-5; D might be TRBD2 (6 bases). Germline loops: CDR1 DFQATT, CDR2 SNEGSKA (reference sequence). V shed 6 bases and J shed 7 bases, with 21 bases lying between them. CDR3 length: 14 residues. The CDR3 coding sequence is TGCAGTGCGCCGAAGGAGGGTTCGAAGGGGACCCAGTACTTC. Its translation is CSAPKEGSKGTQYF.

CDR3 region: CASSLGGGGRLYNEQFF. The CDR3 DNA follows: TGCGCCAGCAGCTTGGGAGGTGGGGGACGGTTATACAATGAGCAGTTCTTC. The V call is TRBV5-1, the J call TRBJ2-1, with D perhaps given as TRBD1 or TRBD2 (5 bases each). Germline loops: CDR1 SGHRS, CDR2 YFSETQ. This CDR3 comprises 17 residues. Trimming cost V 0 bases and J 4 bases, with 17 bases left between them. Using reference TRBV5-1 and TRBJ2-1 for the parts outside the CDR3, the full variable domain is KAGVTQTPRYLIKTRGQQVTLSCSPISGHRSVSWYQQTPGQGLQFLFEYFSETQRNKGNFPGRFSGRQFSNSRSEMNVSTLELGDSALYLCASSLGGGGRLYNEQFFGPGTRLTVL.

The chain carries TRBV20-1 and TRBJ2-3; 9 bases match TRBD2. The V segment lost 1 base and the J segment 4 bases; nucleotides outside the gene matches: 9. The germline CDR1 and CDR2 sequences are DFQATT and SNEGSKA (reference sequence). CDR3 length equals 16 residues. The CDR3 coding sequence is TGCAGTGCTAGAGCCGATAGGCGGGGGGGCCCAGATACGCAGTATTTT. The encoded protein is CSARADRRGGPDTQYF.

V gene TRBV5-1 combines with J gene TRBJ2-7, with 10 bases identical to TRBD2. This CDR3 has 14 residues. The V segment lost 0 bases and the J segment 6 bases; nucleotides outside the gene matches: 3. The germline V gene encodes CDR1 SGHRS and CDR2 YFSETQ. The CDR3 is CASSLVAGGAEQYF. For the CDR3, the DNA is TGCGCCAGCAGCTTGGTAGCGGGGGGAGCCGAGCAGTACTTC.

This chain uses TRBV12-3 or TRBV12-4 with TRBJ1-1, with D maybe TRBD1 (5 bases). The CDR3 totals 15 residues. Deletions cut 2 bases from V and 1 base from J, with 11 bases between. The CDR3: CASSLNLGGNTEAFF. CDR3 DNA sequence: TGTGCCAGCAGTTTAAATCTGGGGGGGAACACTGAAGCTTTCTTT.

This rearrangement joins TRBV5-1 to TRBJ2-7, with D tentatively TRBD1 (5 bases). The germline CDR1 and CDR2 sequences are SGHRS and YFSETQ. The CDR3 length is 14 residues. With 5 bases removed from V and 3 bases from J, the gap between germline ends came to 15 bases. The CDR3 sequence: CASRMGQDLYEQYF. DNA for the CDR3: TGCGCCAGCAGGATGGGGCAGGATCTCTACGAGCAGTACTTC.

This clonotype was seen a handful of times. The rearrangement joins TRBV9 to TRBJ2-7, with D unresolved. This CDR3 comprises 15 residues. Germline V CDR1 and CDR2: SGDLS, YYNGEE. Trimming took 0 bases from V and 0 from J, leaving 10 bases between them. Written as DNA, the CDR3 is TGTGCCAGCAGCGTAGGCACAGCATCCTCCTACGAGCAGTACTTC. Its translation: CASSVGTASSYEQYF.

This chain connects TRBV2 to TRBJ2-7; TRBD1 agrees at 9 bases. Germline CDR1 is SNHLY and CDR2 is FYNNEI. The V segment lost 8 bases and the J segment 5 bases; nucleotides outside the gene matches: 10. The CDR3 has 14 amino acids. CDR3 region: CASPLGTGFHEQYF. CDR3 nucleotide sequence: TGTGCCAGCCCCTTGGGGACAGGGTTCCACGAGCAGTACTTC. The full variable domain, completed using reference TRBV2 and TRBJ2-7, is EPEVTQTPSHQVTQMGQEVILRCVPISNHLYFYWYRQILGQKVEFLVSFYNNEISEKSEIFDDQFSVERPDGSNFTLKIRSTKLEDSAMYFCASPLGTGFHEQYFGPGTRLTVT.